This entry lists 22 T cell receptor beta chains sequenced from one sample in a study of blood T cell repertoires in COVID-19. This table comes from immunoSEQ multiplex PCR, and its TCRdb copy is limited to in-frame clones, with some not included. There are over 250,000 clones in the sample; 70% to 90% occur only once, and roughly 0.8% lies in the top ten. Sequencing was carried out using peripheral blood. These receptors were obtained from a woman aged 25 to 45 with acute or convalescent COVID-19.

The chain combines TRBV4-2 with TRBJ1-2; D is possibly TRBD1 (5 bases). With 7 bases removed from V and 10 bases from J, the gap between germline ends came to 22 bases. The CDR3 sequence is 14 residues long. Germline V gives CDR1 LGHNA, CDR2 YNFKEQ. The CDR3 nucleotides read TGTGCCAGCAATCCATCTCCAGGGCACAGTGACTACACCTTC. It encodes CASNPSPGHSDYTF.

This chain uses TRBV30 with TRBJ2-7; the match to TRBD2 covers 10 bases. CDR3 length: 16 amino acids. V trimming: 4 bases; J trimming: 2 bases; junction bases outside the gene matches: 11. Germline V CDR1 and CDR2: GTSNPN, SVGIG (reference sequence). The CDR3 nucleotides are TGTGCCTGGATACCCTCCCCGGGACTAGCGACCTACGAGCAGTACTTC. Protein sequence: CAWIPSPGLATYEQYF.

This clone was counted only a few times. V gene TRBV7-2 combines with J gene TRBJ2-1; 7 bases agree with TRBD2. The germline CDR1 and CDR2 sequences are SGHTA and FQGNSA. V dropped 8 bases and J dropped 1; count of bases not matched to a gene: 8. The CDR3 has 15 amino acids. The CDR3 coding sequence is TGTGCCAGCTCTGTCCTAGCGGATTCCTACAATGAGCAGTTCTTC. It yields the protein CASSVLADSYNEQFF. The complete variable domain, with remaining parts taken from reference TRBV7-2 and TRBJ2-1, reads GAGVSQSPSNKVTEKGKDVELRCDPISGHTALYWYRQSLGQGLEFLIYFQGNSAPDKSGLPSDRFSAERTGGSVSTLTIQRTQQEDSAVYLCASSVLADSYNEQFFGPGTRLTVL.

The chain combines TRBV9 with TRBJ2-1, with 7 bases lining up with TRBD2. Trimming removed 4 bases from V and 6 bases from J; junction bases left unmatched: 7. Germline V lookup: CDR1 SGDLS, CDR2 YYNGEE. The CDR3 is made up of 14 amino acids. The CDR3, as DNA: TGTGCCAGCAGCCGGGCACTAGCGATCAATGAGCAGTTCTTC. It translates to CASSRALAINEQFF. The full variable domain, rest sourced from reference TRBV9 and TRBJ2-1, is DSGVTQTPKHLITATGQRVTLRCSPRSGDLSVYWYQQSLDQGLQFLIQYYNGEERAKGNILERFSAQQFPDLHSELNLSSLELGDSALYFCASSRALAINEQFFGPGTRLTVL.

The chain is built from TRBV2 and TRBJ2-2, with 10 bases aligning to TRBD2. This CDR3 comprises 16 residues. Unmatched junction bases numbered 7, after V lost 7 bases and J lost 2 bases. From germline, CDR1 is SNHLY and CDR2 FYNNEI. The CDR3 sequence is CASTGASGRNTGELFF. CDR3 nucleotide sequence: TGTGCCAGCACTGGAGCTAGCGGGAGAAACACCGGGGAGCTGTTTTTT.

V gene TRBV6-5 combines with J gene TRBJ2-5, with D perhaps TRBD1 (7 bases). The V end lost 6 bases, the J end lost 2 bases, and 13 bases lay between the germline ends. Looked up from germline, CDR1 is MNHEY and CDR2 is SVGAGI. The CDR3 sequence is 14 residues long. Here the CDR3 reads CASSLRGDQETQYF. In nucleotides, the CDR3 is TGTGCCAGCAGCCTCAGGGGGGATCAAGAGACCCAGTACTTC.

The genes are TRBV6-2 or TRBV6-3 and TRBJ2-1; 11 bases agree with TRBD1. With 6 bases clipped from V and 4 bases from J, the junction kept 17 bases outside the gene matches. The CDR3 is 19 residues long. The germline V gene has CDR1 MNHEY and CDR2 SVGEGT. The CDR3 loop reads CASSLGTGGTGLAYNEQFF. CDR3 sequence (DNA): TGTGCCAGCAGCCTCGGGACAGGGGGAACGGGACTAGCTTACAATGAGCAGTTCTTC.

V usage is TRBV27 and J usage is TRBJ2-7, with D tentatively TRBD1 (6 bases). CDR1 is MNHEY and CDR2 is SMNVEV in the germline V gene (reference sequence). Trimming shortened V by 10 bases and J by 3 bases, and 22 bases separated the two germline ends. The CDR3 has 15 residues. The CDR3 nucleotides read TGTGCCACACAGAAACCGGGGACACCTTTCTACGAGCAGTACTTC. Its translation is CATQKPGTPFYEQYF.

The CDR3 sequence is CASSTESSGNTIYF. The DNA for the CDR3 is TGTGCCAGCAGTACGGAGAGCTCTGGAAACACCATATATTTT. This rearrangement joins TRBV6-6 to TRBJ1-3; D call uncertain. Germline values: CDR1 MNHNY, CDR2 SVGAGI (reference sequence). Between the trimmed V and J ends, which lost 5 bases and 0 bases, there was a span of 8 bases. CDR3 size: 14 residues.

CDR3 protein: CASSFASRGETQYF. CDR3 DNA sequence: TGCGCCAGCAGCTTCGCCTCGAGGGGGGAGACCCAGTACTTC. The V call is TRBV5-1, the J call TRBJ2-5, with D maybe TRBD1 (6 bases). CDR1 is SGHRS and CDR2 is YFSETQ in the germline V gene. The CDR3 consists of 14 residues. V lost 2 bases and J lost 5, with 13 bases in between.

The chain joins TRBV7-8 to TRBJ2-6; D gene ambiguous. The CDR3 runs 14 residues. Trimming cost V 7 bases and J 3 bases, with 10 bases left between them. Germline V gene lookup returns CDR1 SGHVS and CDR2 FQNEAQ. The CDR3 spells CASITMGGANVLTF. The CDR3 coding sequence is TGTGCCAGCATCACTATGGGTGGGGCCAACGTCCTGACTTTC.

A single count supports this clone. The chain uses TRBV9 and TRBJ2-3; 12 bases match TRBD2. The germline gives CDR1 SGDLS, CDR2 YYNGEE. V shed 4 bases and J 3 bases; nucleotides not matched to a gene: 3. The CDR3 is 15 residues long. The CDR3 protein is CASSPGLAGTDTQYF. CDR3 DNA: TGTGCCAGCAGCCCTGGACTAGCGGGAACAGATACGCAGTATTTT.

This chain connects TRBV19 to TRBJ2-7; 7 bases align to TRBD1. The CDR3 has 17 amino acids. The germline gives CDR1 LNHDA, CDR2 SQIVND (reference sequence). The trim removed 2 bases at V and 2 bases at J, leaving 12 bases unmatched. The CDR3 region has the DNA TGTGCCAGTAGTATAACCATTTGGACAGGTACCCCCTACGAGCAGTACTTC. This translates into CASSITIWTGTPYEQYF.

This sequence joins TRBV24-1 and TRBJ2-1; D unresolved. This CDR3 has 14 residues. Per germline, CDR1 KGHDR and CDR2 SFDVKD. The V end was cut by 5 bases, the J end by 10 bases, with 17 bases between. The chain's CDR3 is CATSGSAPEPEQFF. Here the CDR3 DNA reads TGTGCCACCAGTGGAAGCGCGCCCGAACCCGAGCAGTTCTTC.

The CDR3 DNA reads TGCAGCGCTATCAAACCGGGACAGGGGAATGAAAAACTGTTTTTT. It is translated as CSAIKPGQGNEKLFF. The V call is TRBV29-1, the J call TRBJ1-4; 10 bases are a match to TRBD1. V lost 7 bases, J lost 5 bases, and 10 bases stayed unmatched. CDR3 length equals 15 residues. Germline V gene sequence: CDR1 SQVTM, CDR2 ANQGSEA.

Comments on this clone: At one end, the junction sequence differs from germline, possibly due to a read error. The chain couples TRBV6-5 to TRBJ2-7, with D unresolved. The V gene's germline CDR1 is MNHEY and CDR2 SVGAGI. The CDR3 runs 10 residues. The CDR3 DNA sequence: TGTGCCAGCAGTTACTCGACAATGAGCTTC. Protein sequence: CASSYSTMSF.

The gene calls are TRBV27 and TRBJ2-7; a possible D gene is TRBD2 (5 bases). V gave up 2 bases and J gave up 4 bases, with 9 bases separating them. CDR1 and CDR2 from the germline V gene are MNHEY and SMNVEV (reference sequence). This CDR3 has 13 amino acids. The CDR3 DNA is TGTGCCAGCAGTTTAGGAACTAGATACGAGCAGTACTTC. This gives the protein CASSLGTRYEQYF.

This chain links TRBV4-3 with TRBJ2-1; 12 bases map to TRBD2. The CDR3 has 18 amino acids. Looked up from germline, CDR1 is LGHNA and CDR2 is YSLEER. V lost 3 bases to trimming and J lost 2 bases; unmatched junction nucleotides: 8. The CDR3 nucleotides read TGCGCCAGCAGCCACCCCGCCGGACTAGCGGGAACCTACAATGAGCAGTTCTTC. Encoded protein: CASSHPAGLAGTYNEQFF.

J is TRBJ2-7 and V is TRBV9; 10 bases map to TRBD2. CDR3 size: 15 residues. V shed 4 bases, J shed 5 bases, and the junction held 9 bases outside the gene matches. Germline CDR1 reads SGDLS; CDR2 reads YYNGEE. CDR3 nucleotide sequence: TGTGCCAGCAGCTCCGGGACTAGCGCCGTTGACGAGCAGTACTTC. It translates to CASSSGTSAVDEQYF.

The chain recombines TRBV7-9 with TRBJ2-2; TRBD1 aligns across 9 bases. The CDR3 contains 16 residues. From germline, CDR1 is SEHNR and CDR2 FQNEAQ (reference sequence). The J segment lost 6 bases and the V segment lost 5 bases, leaving 10 bases of the junction unmatched. The CDR3 sequence is CASSATGTGIAGELFF. DNA for the CDR3: TGTGCCAGCAGCGCAACCGGGACAGGGATAGCCGGGGAGCTGTTTTTT. The whole variable domain, filled in from reference TRBV7-9 and TRBJ2-2, reads DTGVSQNPRHKITKRGQNVTFRCDPISEHNRLYWYRQTLGQGPEFLTYFQNEAQLEKSRLLSDRFSAERPKGSFSTLEIQRTEQGDSAMYLCASSATGTGIAGELFFGEGSRLTVL.

The gene calls are TRBV19 and TRBJ1-2, with D possibly being TRBD1 (5 bases). V lost 7 bases, J lost 7 bases, and 13 bases lay in between. The CDR3 has 12 amino acids. Germline V lookup: CDR1 LNHDA, CDR2 SQIVND (reference sequence). CDR3 loop: CASTNTGSGYTF. The DNA of the CDR3 is TGTGCCAGTACCAACACAGGCTCTGGCTACACCTTC.

The rearrangement uses TRBV10-1 and TRBJ2-7; TRBD2 matches at 16 bases. Looked up from germline, CDR1 is WNHNN and CDR2 is SYGVQD (reference sequence). Trimming at V came to 5 bases and at J to 7 bases, leaving 11 bases not matched to a gene. The CDR3 length is 17 residues. CDR3 amino acids: CASSTPGTSGRAGEQYF. DNA of the CDR3: TGCGCCAGCAGTACCCCCGGGACTAGCGGGAGGGCCGGTGAGCAGTACTTC.